This entry lists 26 T cell receptor beta chains sequenced from one sample in a study of control samples from healthy donors and cancer patients. The data were produced by immunoSEQ multiplex PCR, yet TCRdb's version contains in-frame clones alone and is incomplete. The sample includes about 89,000 clones, about nine tenths of them seen just once. Sequenced input: blood. These receptor sequences come from a young man in good health.

This clone was seen just once. V gene TRBV29-1 combines with J gene TRBJ2-7; a possible D gene is TRBD1 (7 bases). This CDR3 has 13 amino acids. Deletions cut 5 bases from V and 2 bases from J, with 13 bases between. Looked up from germline, CDR1 is SQVTM and CDR2 is ANQGSEA. CDR3 coding DNA: TGCAGCGTTAAAGGCAGGGGGGCCTACGAGCAGTACTTC. It specifies CSVKGRGAYEQYF.

The chain has TRBV6-5 and TRBJ1-2; D gene uncertain. Trimming removed 6 bases at V and 4 bases at J, with 15 bases between. This CDR3 has 14 residues. Germline lookup yields CDR1 MNHEY and CDR2 SVGAGI. CDR3 DNA: TGTGCCAGCAGGGGCCCGGAGGTTGGCTATGGCTACACCTTC. This sequence encodes CASRGPEVGYGYTF.

The V gene is TRBV6-7, the J gene TRBJ2-5, with TRBD2 matching over 9 bases. TRBV6-7 is annotated as an ORF whose role is uncertain. The CDR3 runs to 15 residues. V shed 5 bases, J shed 5 bases, and the junction held 9 bases outside the gene matches. CDR3 region: CASSLAGRDEETQYF. CDR3 bases: TGTGCCAGCAGTCTAGCGGGGAGGGACGAGGAGACCCAGTACTTC.

The chain uses TRBV5-1 and TRBJ2-7, with 8 bases that match TRBD2. V gave up 0 bases and J gave up 3 bases; unmatched junction bases: 5. The CDR3 length is 15 residues. In germline, CDR1 is SGHRS, CDR2 YFSETQ. CDR3 sequence reads: CASSLGNGGVYEQYV. DNA of the CDR3: TGCGCCAGCAGCTTGGGTAACGGGGGGGTCTACGAGCAGTACGTC.

The chain recombines TRBV25-1 with TRBJ1-2; a possible D gene is TRBD1 (6 bases). CDR1 and CDR2 (germline): MGHDK, SYGVNS. CDR3 length: 13 residues. V was pared by 5 bases and J by 6 bases, with 13 bases between. Here the CDR3 reads CASSLRGADGYTF. CDR3 in DNA: TGTGCCAGCAGTCTACGGGGGGCGGATGGCTACACCTTC.

This rearrangement joins TRBV19 to TRBJ2-2, with 11 bases lining up with TRBD2. There are 17 residues in the CDR3. V was clipped by 2 bases and J by 7 bases; unmatched bases: 9. CDR1 is LNHDA, CDR2 SQIVND, per germline (reference sequence). Written as DNA, the CDR3 is TGTGCCAGTAGTATATCCGTAGCGGGGGGGCCAAGCGGGGAGCTGTTTTTT. The encoded protein is CASSISVAGGPSGELFF.

This chain joins TRBV27 and TRBJ1-6; the D gene is possibly TRBD1 (5 bases). Germline-derived CDR1 and CDR2 are MNHEY and SMNVEV (reference sequence). The V end was cut by 0 bases, the J end by 2 bases, with 11 bases between. The CDR3 contains 17 residues. CDR3 residues: CASSLSGKGAYNSPLHF. The DNA for the CDR3 is TGTGCCAGCAGTTTATCGGGGAAAGGGGCCTATAATTCACCCCTCCACTTT.

This clone was observed a single time. The V gene is TRBV5-5, the J gene TRBJ1-2; 7 bases line up with TRBD1. V shed 2 bases and J 7 bases; nucleotides not matched to a gene: 5. Germline loops: CDR1 SGHKS, CDR2 YYEKEE (reference sequence). CDR3 length: 13 residues. The CDR3 protein is CASSLTGAPGYTF. CDR3 in DNA: TGTGCCAGCAGCTTAACAGGGGCTCCTGGCTACACCTTC.

The chain employs TRBV19 and TRBJ1-5, with D perhaps TRBD1 (6 bases). This CDR3 is 15 amino acids long. The V gene's germline CDR1 is LNHDA and CDR2 SQIVND (reference sequence). The V end lost 1 base, the J end lost 2 bases, and 9 bases lay between the germline ends. The CDR3 DNA reads as TGTGCCAGTAGTATAGCCGGGGGCGGCAATCAGCCCCAGCATTTT. It encodes CASSIAGGGNQPQHF. Complete variable domain (other parts from reference TRBV19 and TRBJ1-5): DGGITQSPKYLFRKEGQNVTLSCEQNLNHDAMYWYRQDPGQGLRLIYYSQIVNDFQKGDIAEGYSVSREKKESFPLTVTSAQKNPTAFYLCASSIAGGGNQPQHFGDGTRLSIL.

V and J are TRBV29-1 and TRBJ1-2, with D perhaps matching TRBD1 (5 bases). The germline V and J ends were trimmed by 7 bases and 5 bases, with 20 bases remaining between them. Germline V lookup: CDR1 SQVTM, CDR2 ANQGSEA. This CDR3 region has 14 residues. The CDR3 DNA is TGCAGCGGGGGCCCCCGGGGGTCTGTGTATGGCTACACCTTC. Its protein product is CSGGPRGSVYGYTF.

The rearrangement links TRBV12-5 to TRBJ2-4; maybe TRBD1 (6 bases). Germline loops: CDR1 LGHNT, CDR2 FRNRAP. V lost 0 bases, J lost 0 bases, and 18 bases lay in between. The CDR3 contains 19 residues. For the CDR3, the DNA is TGTGCTAGTGGTTTGGTAATCTTGGGGGCAGGAGGAGCCAAAAACATTCAGTACTTC. It translates to CASGLVILGAGGAKNIQYF.

The rearrangement links TRBV2 to TRBJ2-5, with 7 bases matching TRBD1. J lost 5 bases, V lost 8 bases, and 5 bases had no gene match. The CDR3 has 12 amino acids. Germline-derived CDR1 and CDR2 are SNHLY and FYNNEI. The CDR3 sequence is CASYTGVETQYF. CDR3 in DNA: TGTGCCAGCTATACAGGGGTGGAGACCCAGTACTTC.

The genes are TRBV24-1 and TRBJ1-2; D is unclear. V lost 3 bases to trimming and J lost 0 bases, with 10 bases between them. The CDR3 is 15 amino acids. Germline V gives CDR1 KGHDR, CDR2 SFDVKD. The CDR3 coding sequence is TGTGCCACCAGTGATGGCCTGATGTCTAACTATGGCTACACCTTC. Its protein is CATSDGLMSNYGYTF.

This chain's CDR3 is CASTKMGGVTDTQYF. CDR3 DNA: TGTGCCAGCACCAAAATGGGGGGCGTCACAGATACGCAGTATTTT. V and J are TRBV6-5 and TRBJ2-3; tentatively, D is TRBD1 or TRBD2 (6 bases each). The CDR3 totals 15 residues. The germline CDR1 and CDR2 sequences are MNHEY and SVGAGI. Trimming shortened V by 7 bases and J by 2 bases, and 16 bases separated the two germline ends.

Only a few counts were recorded for this clone. The chain carries TRBV4-1 and TRBJ2-3; TRBD2 matches at 7 bases. The V segment lost 0 bases and the J segment 7 bases; nucleotides outside the gene matches: 7. There are 15 residues in the CDR3. The V gene's germline CDR1 is MGHRA and CDR2 YSYEKL. The CDR3 reads CASSQEVSRGNTQYF. Here the CDR3 DNA reads TGCGCCAGCAGCCAAGAGGTTTCGCGGGGGAATACGCAGTATTTT.

The chain joins TRBV24-1 to TRBJ1-5; 11 bases fit TRBD1. V shed 6 bases, J shed 0 bases, and the junction held 15 bases outside the gene matches. Germline CDR1 and CDR2: KGHDR and SFDVKD. The CDR3 spans 20 residues. In nucleotides, the CDR3 is TGTGCCACCAGTAGGCCTACCGGGACAGGGGGACCCCATAGCAATCAGCCCCAGCATTTT. It codes for CATSRPTGTGGPHSNQPQHF.

This sequence joins TRBV21-1 and TRBJ2-4; the DNA was not compared with TRBD2, the D call given in the table. TRBV21-1 is recorded as a pseudogene. The CDR3 contains 19 residues. As DNA, the CDR3 is TGTGCCAGCAGCAGAGGAGGCAGAGCTGATACCCTAGCCAAAAACATTCAGTACTTC. Its translation is CASSRGGRADTLAKNIQYF.

This clone was observed a few times. The chain recombines TRBV5-1 with TRBJ1-5, with 8 bases matching TRBD1. Germline V gene data show CDR1 as SGHRS and CDR2 as YFSETQ. The CDR3 consists of 16 residues. The J segment lost 2 bases and the V segment lost 1 base, leaving 5 bases of the junction unmatched. DNA for the CDR3: TGCGCCAGCAGCTTGACGACAGGGGCCGGCAATCAGCCCCAGCATTTT. Its protein product is CASSLTTGAGNQPQHF.

V is TRBV9 and J is TRBJ1-2; 8 nucleotides align to TRBD1. The germline V gene has CDR1 SGDLS and CDR2 YYNGEE. V was pared by 2 bases and J by 3 bases, with 3 bases of the junction left unmatched. The CDR3 spans 14 residues. The CDR3 DNA sequence: TGTGCCAGCAGCGTCATGGGACAGGACTATGGCTACACCTTC. Translation gives CASSVMGQDYGYTF.

The chain carries TRBV9 and TRBJ2-5, with no clear D. V lost 0 bases to trimming and J lost 5 bases, with 8 bases between them. Germline loops: CDR1 SGDLS, CDR2 YYNGEE. The CDR3 loop spans 13 amino acids. The CDR3 is CASSVEVWETQYF. CDR3 in DNA: TGTGCCAGCAGCGTAGAGGTTTGGGAGACCCAGTACTTC.

The V and J genes are TRBV4-1 and TRBJ1-2; D is uncertain. V was shortened by 0 bases and J by 6 bases, with 17 bases between the two germline ends. The CDR3 is 16 residues long. Germline CDR1 MGHRA, CDR2 YSYEKL. CDR3: CASSQDRTPGTDGYTF. CDR3 sequence (DNA): TGCGCCAGCAGCCAAGACAGGACCCCTGGAACGGATGGCTACACCTTC.

The chain combines TRBV9 with TRBJ2-1, with D possibly TRBD1 on 5 matching bases. V was cut by 0 bases and J by 6 bases, with 13 bases left in between. There are 15 residues in the CDR3. The germline gives CDR1 SGDLS, CDR2 YYNGEE. CDR3 amino acids: CASSVEGIGSNEQFF. CDR3 coding DNA: TGTGCCAGCAGCGTAGAGGGGATAGGGTCCAATGAGCAGTTCTTC.

The sample holds many counts of this clone. The chain couples TRBV5-4 to TRBJ1-1, with 7 bases identical to TRBD1. Germline CDR1 SGHNT, CDR2 YYREEE (reference sequence). The CDR3 extends over 12 amino acids. V trimming: 0 bases; J trimming: 9 bases; junction bases outside the gene matches: 2. The chain's CDR3 is CASSLEGGQAFF. As DNA, the CDR3 is TGTGCCAGCAGCTTGGAAGGGGGCCAAGCTTTCTTT.

The CDR3 coding sequence is TGTGCCAGCAGTGAAGGGCAGGGAACCTCCTACGAGCAGTACTTC. This sequence encodes CASSEGQGTSYEQYF. The J gene is TRBJ2-7, the V gene TRBV6-1; D might be TRBD1 (5 bases). CDR1 MNHNS and CDR2 SASEGT come from the germline V gene. V shed 1 base and J shed 0 bases, with 10 bases lying between them. The CDR3 loop spans 15 amino acids.

The rearrangement joins TRBV5-1 to TRBJ1-6, with a tentative D call TRBD1 (5 bases). The V gene's germline CDR1 is SGHRS and CDR2 YFSETQ. With 4 bases removed from V and 2 bases from J, the gap between germline ends came to 13 bases. The CDR3 contains 16 residues. The CDR3 reads CASSLGTETYNSPLHF. The CDR3 DNA reads as TGCGCCAGCAGCCTCGGGACGGAAACCTATAATTCACCCCTCCACTTT.

The gene calls are TRBV5-1 and TRBJ2-7; TRBD2 aligns across 7 bases. Unmatched junction bases numbered 5, after V lost 0 bases and J lost 2 bases. Looked up from germline, CDR1 is SGHRS and CDR2 is YFSETQ. The CDR3 spans 15 residues. CDR3 amino acids: CASSLGASGAYEQYV. The CDR3 DNA sequence: TGCGCCAGCAGCTTGGGGGCTAGCGGTGCCTACGAGCAGTACGTC.